This record looks at one T cell receptor (beta chain) sequence and its context. The antigen is unknown. This sample is drawn from a study of cytomegalovirus exposure and HLA in healthy donors. Study information: The Caucasian-associated ancestry cluster contained about four fifths of the 300 to 400 genotyped donors. Study observations and caveats: Judged likely to be a sequencing artifact was a cluster of highly shared sequence variants. Versus the 666-donor mean, an Asian-associated ancestry cluster reportedly showed fewer N-insertions in a later analysis.

PCR involved 60 Vbeta and 13 Jbeta primers. Only in-frame clones appear in the TCRdb table, and some are missing; sequencing was by immunoSEQ multiplex PCR. The data hold hundreds of thousands of clones, with 78% observed a single time. The source material was PBMCs. The TCR comes from a boy aged 5-17 years in good health and CMV-seronegative.

This CDR3 is CASSEAQTSYGYTF. For the CDR3, the DNA is TGTGCCAGCAGTGAAGCACAGACTAGCTATGGCTACACCTTC. The V call is TRBV6-1, the J call TRBJ1-2; no definite D call. Trimming cost V 0 bases and J 4 bases, with 9 bases left between them. CDR3 length: 14 residues. The germline CDR1 and CDR2 sequences are MNHNS and SASEGT.